This T cell receptor (beta chain) is drawn from a study of long-term antiretroviral therapy in people with HIV. The authors ran the immunoSEQ assay, v3.0, at survey level. Produced via immunoSEQ multiplex PCR; TCRdb's table is partial and in-frame only. Among about 25,000 clones listed, about 86% were seen once. The CDR3 runs to 15 residues. Germline V gene lookup returns CDR1 SGHTA and CDR2 FQGTGA. V shed 4 bases and J shed 4 bases, with 13 bases lying between them. This TCR was sampled from a man between 45 and 60 years old with HIV. The gene calls are TRBV7-3 and TRBJ2-2; no definite D call. Sample: unsorted PBMCs, taken 1.2 years after starting antiretroviral therapy. The CDR3 here is CASSSHRAPTGELFF. The CDR3 DNA follows: TGTGCCAGCAGCTCGCACCGGGCCCCCACCGGGGAGCTGTTTTTT.